This TCR beta chain was observed in a study of Ad26.COV2.S vaccination and SARS-CoV-2 variants. This clone was seen just once. Its antigen remains unknown. The repertoire was sequenced with immunoSEQ multiplex PCR; TCRdb's copy has only in-frame clones and lacks some. Of over 400,000 clones in the sample, 92% were seen once. Described treatment: 15 to 20 received Ad26.COV2.S at low or high dose, single or two shots; several received placebo; per-sample allocation not given. Samples were taken on day 63 after the first vaccine or placebo injection. Study conclusions and caveats: Analyses that measured TCR breadth and depth may have underestimated total T cell responses.

The CDR3 runs to 15 residues. Trimming cost V 7 bases and J 1 base; bases outside gene matches: 7. Germline-derived CDR1 and CDR2 are SNHLY and FYNNEI. This receptor was obtained from a person aged 18 to 59 who received the Ad26.COV2.S COVID-19 vaccine or a placebo. Specimen: peripheral blood, collected in a trial of Ad26.COV2.S vaccine versus placebo. This chain links TRBV2 with TRBJ1-1; TRBD1 matches at 9 bases. The CDR3 sequence is CASTQRGQGNTEAFF. The DNA of the CDR3 is TGTGCCAGCACACAAAGGGGACAGGGGAACACTGAAGCTTTCTTT.